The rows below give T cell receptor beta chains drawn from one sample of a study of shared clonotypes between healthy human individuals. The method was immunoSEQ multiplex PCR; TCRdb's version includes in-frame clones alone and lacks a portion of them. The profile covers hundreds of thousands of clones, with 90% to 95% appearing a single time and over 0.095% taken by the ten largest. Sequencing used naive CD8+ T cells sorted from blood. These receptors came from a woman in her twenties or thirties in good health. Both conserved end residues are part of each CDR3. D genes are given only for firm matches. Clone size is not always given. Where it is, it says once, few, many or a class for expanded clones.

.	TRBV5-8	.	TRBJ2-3	CASSLSNLDSYTDTQYF	TGTGCCAGCAGCTTATCGAACCTAGACTCCTACACAGATACGCAGTATTTT
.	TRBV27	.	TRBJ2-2	CASRLGGTGELFF	TGTGCCAGCAGGTTGGGGGGAACCGGGGAGCTGTTTTTT
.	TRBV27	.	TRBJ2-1	CASSPQETYNEQFF	TGTGCCAGCAGTCCCCAGGAGACCTACAATGAGCAGTTCTTC
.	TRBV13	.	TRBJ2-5	CASSKPGLLETQYF	TGTGCCAGCAGCAAACCCGGACTATTAGAGACCCAGTACTTC
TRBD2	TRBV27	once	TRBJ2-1	CASSSLAGGHNEQFF	TGTGCCAGCAGTTCTTTAGCGGGAGGCCACAATGAGCAGTTCTTC
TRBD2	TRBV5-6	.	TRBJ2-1	CASSLETSGITNSEQFF	TGTGCCAGCAGCTTGGAGACTAGCGGGATCACTAACAGTGAGCAGTTCTTC
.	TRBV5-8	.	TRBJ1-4	CASSTLSVSNEKLFF	TGTGCCAGCAGCACCTTAAGCGTGTCTAATGAAAAACTGTTTTTT
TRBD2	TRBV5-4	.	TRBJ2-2	CASSLLADYTGELFF	TGTGCCAGCAGCTTGCTAGCGGATTACACCGGGGAGCTGTTTTTT
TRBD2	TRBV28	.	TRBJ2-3	CASSPILLAGGPTDTQYF	TGTGCCAGCAGTCCGATACTGCTAGCGGGAGGGCCGACAGATACGCAGTATTTT
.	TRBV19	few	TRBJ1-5	CASSSLDSNQPQHF	TGTGCCAGTAGTTCCTTGGATAGCAATCAGCCCCAGCATTTT
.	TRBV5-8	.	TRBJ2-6	CASRSTGANVLTF	TGTGCCAGCAGGAGTACTGGGGCCAACGTCCTGACTTTC
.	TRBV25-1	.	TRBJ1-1	CASSERKNEAFF	TGTGCCAGCAGTGAGCGGAAGAATGAAGCTTTCTTT
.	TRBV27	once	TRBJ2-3	CASRNRTDTQYF	TGTGCCAGCAGAAACCGCACAGATACGCAGTATTTT
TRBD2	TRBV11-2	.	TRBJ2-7	CASSSGSGTPDWEQYF	TGTGCCAGCAGCTCCGGGAGCGGGACGCCTGATTGGGAGCAGTACTTC
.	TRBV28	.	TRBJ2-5	CASSLVQPLGTQYF	TGTGCCAGCAGTTTAGTCCAGCCGCTTGGGACCCAGTACTTC
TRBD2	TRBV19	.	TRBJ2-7	CASTSGSPHEQYF	TGTGCCAGTACTAGCGGGAGCCCCCACGAGCAGTACTTC
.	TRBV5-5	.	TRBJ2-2	CASSLGYVQGLKAGELFF	TGTGCCAGCAGCTTGGGTTATGTACAGGGCCTAAAGGCCGGGGAGCTGTTTTTT
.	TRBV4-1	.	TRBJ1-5	CASSQVISSNQPQHF	TGCGCCAGCAGCCAAGTAATTTCTAGCAATCAGCCCCAGCATTTT
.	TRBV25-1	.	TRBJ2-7	CASSEIGTSYEQYF	TGTGCCAGCAGTGAAATCGGCACCTCCTACGAGCAGTACTTC
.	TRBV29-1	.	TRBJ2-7	CSVEQTYEQYF	TGCAGCGTTGAGCAGACCTACGAGCAGTACTTC
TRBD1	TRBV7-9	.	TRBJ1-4	CASSLGPGTGEEKLFF	TGTGCCAGCAGCTTAGGACCCGGGACAGGGGAAGAAAAACTGTTTTTT
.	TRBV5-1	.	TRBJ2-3	CASDGTGTDTQYF	TGCGCCAGCGACGGGACTGGCACAGATACGCAGTATTTT
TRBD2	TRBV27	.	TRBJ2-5	CASSQGTSGRSSPYF	TGTGCCAGCAGTCAGGGGACTAGCGGGCGAAGTAGTCCGTACTTC
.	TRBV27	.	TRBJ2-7	CASSLGTSYEQYF	TGTGCCAGCAGTTTGGGCACATCCTACGAGCAGTACTTC
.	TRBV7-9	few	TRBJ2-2	CASSHPGGAGELFF	TGTGCCAGCAGCCACCCGGGCGGTGCCGGGGAGCTGTTTTTT
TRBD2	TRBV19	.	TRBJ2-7	CASSIVGMASGPYEQYF	TGTGCCAGTAGTATAGTTGGGATGGCTAGCGGTCCCTACGAGCAGTACTTC
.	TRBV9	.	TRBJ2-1	CASNILSPGEQFF	TGTGCCAGCAATATACTAAGTCCGGGTGAGCAGTTCTTC
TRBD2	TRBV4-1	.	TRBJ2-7	CASSQDPSWGAGGGEQYF	TGCGCCAGCAGCCAAGATCCCAGCTGGGGCGCGGGAGGGGGTGAGCAGTACTTC
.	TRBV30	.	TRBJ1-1	CAWSGDSNTEAFF	TGTGCCTGGAGTGGAGACAGTAACACTGAAGCTTTCTTT
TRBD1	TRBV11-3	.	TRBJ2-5	CASSNRDRGAEQYF	TGTGCCAGCAGTAACCGGGACAGGGGAGCGGAGCAGTACTTC
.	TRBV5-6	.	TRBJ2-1	CASSSGDNEQFF	TGTGCCAGCTCCTCAGGCGACAATGAGCAGTTCTTC
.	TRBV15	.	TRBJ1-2	CATSTSGNYGYTF	TGTGCCACCAGCACCTCAGGGAACTATGGCTACACCTTC
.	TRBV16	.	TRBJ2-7	CASSQVAPGHEQYF	TGTGCCAGCAGCCAAGTAGCCCCAGGGCACGAGCAGTACTTC
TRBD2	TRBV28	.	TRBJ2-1	CASRLAGEDNEQFF	TGTGCCAGCAGACTAGCGGGAGAGGACAATGAGCAGTTCTTC
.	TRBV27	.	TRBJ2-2	CASSRGGSVWRFVTGELFF	TGTGCCAGCAGCAGGGGGGGTAGCGTTTGGAGATTCGTTACCGGGGAGCTGTTTTTT
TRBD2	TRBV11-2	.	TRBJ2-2	CASSLVAGVTTGELFF	TGTGCCAGCAGCTTAGTAGCGGGAGTGACCACCGGGGAGCTGTTTTTT
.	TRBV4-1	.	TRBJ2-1	CASSQGPVGISTYNEQFF	TGCGCCAGCAGCCAAGGTCCCGTGGGAATTAGCACCTACAATGAGCAGTTCTTC
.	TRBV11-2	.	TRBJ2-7	CASSLGPRTYEQYF	TGTGCCAGCAGCTTAGGGCCAAGGACCTACGAGCAGTACTTC
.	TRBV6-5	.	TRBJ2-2	CASRLRDGNTGELFF	TGTGCCAGCAGACTCCGGGACGGGAACACCGGGGAGCTGTTTTTT
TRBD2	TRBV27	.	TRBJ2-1	CASSLTSNNEQFF	TGTGCCAGCAGTCTGACTAGCAACAATGAGCAGTTCTTC
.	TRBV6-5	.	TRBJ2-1	CASSYGVLHNEQFF	TGTGCCAGCAGTTATGGGGTGCTGCACAATGAGCAGTTCTTC
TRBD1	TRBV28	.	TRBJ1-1	CASSSYSQGVNTEAFF	TGTGCCAGCAGTTCCTACTCCCAGGGGGTGAACACTGAAGCTTTCTTT
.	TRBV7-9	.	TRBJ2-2	CASSPSRGDTGELFF	TGTGCCAGCAGCCCGTCAAGGGGGGACACCGGGGAGCTGTTTTTT
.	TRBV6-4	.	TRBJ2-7	CASTPLRTVSSYEQYF	TGTGCCAGTACCCCTCTAAGGACGGTTAGCTCCTACGAGCAGTACTTC
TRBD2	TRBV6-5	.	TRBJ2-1	CASSYTASGYNEQFF	TGTGCCAGCAGTTACACGGCTAGCGGATACAATGAGCAGTTCTTC
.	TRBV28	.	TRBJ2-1	CASRRVGSLKQFF	TGTGCCAGCAGGCGGGTGGGCTCACTAAAGCAGTTCTTC
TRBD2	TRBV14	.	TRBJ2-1	CASSHLAGWGEQFF	TGTGCCAGCAGCCACCTAGCGGGATGGGGGGAGCAGTTCTTC
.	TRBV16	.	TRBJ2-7	CASSQPGPEQYF	TGTGCCAGCAGCCAACCTGGGCCAGAGCAGTACTTC
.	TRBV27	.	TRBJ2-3	CASQGGYTDTQYF	TGTGCCAGCCAAGGGGGGTACACAGATACGCAGTATTTT
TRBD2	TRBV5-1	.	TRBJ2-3	CATRLAGVIDTQYF	TGCGCCACACGACTAGCGGGAGTGATAGATACGCAGTATTTT
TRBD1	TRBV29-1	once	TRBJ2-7	CSVEDLLGQRSYEQYF	TGCAGCGTTGAAGATCTGTTGGGACAGCGCTCCTACGAGCAGTACTTC